This T cell receptor (beta chain) was captured in a study of blood T cells in healthy people across ages. The length of the CDR3 is 15 residues. Germline CDR1 reads SGHTA; CDR2 reads FQGNSA. Deletions cut 5 bases from V and 10 bases from J, with 18 bases between. Total RNA, at least 6 micrograms per sample, came from PBMCs. A sample-barcoded 5' primer and a J-beta primer mix were used in a second PCR of about 7 to 12 cycles. A tag from a template-switch adaptor with 12 random nucleotides marked each cDNA molecule. All samples gave at least 3 million CDR3-containing paired-end reads. Via MiXCR, TCRdb re-called the 5' RACE reads, giving one row per CDR3 protein. This sample has some 900,000 distinct CDR3 sequences, with under 30% found just once.

The sequenced material came from blood. The clonotype comes from a woman over 75 in good health. The chain has TRBV7-2 and TRBJ1-6; D is ambiguous. The CDR3 sequence: CASSDSYSSSSPLHF. Here the CDR3 DNA reads TGTGCCAGCAGCGACTCGTATAGTAGTTCGTCACCCCTCCACTTT.